The 29 T cell receptor beta chains presented below share a single source sample, sequenced in a study of CXCR3-negative and CXCR3-positive naive CD8 T cells. Libraries were UMI-labeled 5' RACE TRB cDNA. TCRdb reprocessed the 5' RACE reads; each CDR3 protein has one entry and no DNA is given. The record lists around 140,000 distinct CDR3 sequences, of which the ten most abundant hold approximately 0.51%. The sample comprised naive CXCR3- CD8+ T cells from blood. The subset denotes: CD45RO-CCR7+CD27+CD95- naive CD8+ T cells lacking CXCR3 (TNR3-). These receptors originate from a human donor in good health. Some clones in this sample may be carry-over from other donors' samples.

The V and J genes are TRBV5-1 and TRBJ2-1; TCRdb's D call, TRBD2, is unchecked because there is no DNA. The CDR3 is 15 residues long. Germline lookup yields CDR1 SGHRS and CDR2 YFSETQ. CDR3 region: CASSWTSGNYNEQFF.

The chain joins TRBV7-9 to TRBJ2-5. Looked up from germline, CDR1 is SEHNR and CDR2 is FQNEAQ (reference sequence). The CDR3 loop spans 14 amino acids. The CDR3 is CASSHSSFQETQYF.

The chain combines TRBV6-5 with TRBJ2-7; TCRdb calls TRBD1, which cannot be checked without DNA. This CDR3 spans 16 amino acids. Per germline, CDR1 MNHEY and CDR2 SVGAGI. The CDR3 here is CASMSGGSLGFYEQYF.

The J gene is TRBJ2-7, the V gene TRBV7-7; the D call of TRBD1 rests on TCRdb alone, since no DNA is present to check it. The CDR3 spans 15 residues. Germline assignment: CDR1 SSHAT and CDR2 FNYEAQ (reference sequence). CDR3 region: CASSPGTNLPYEQYF. The full variable domain, completed using reference TRBV7-7 and TRBJ2-7, is GAGVSQSPRYKVTKRGQDVTLRCDPISSHATLYWYQQALGQGPEFLTYFNYEAQPDKSGLPSDRFSAERPEGSISTLTIQRTEQRDSAMYRCASSPGTNLPYEQYFGPGTRLTVT.

The CDR3: CASSQGWGTGELFF. V is TRBV13 and J is TRBJ2-2. Germline V gene sequence: CDR1 PRHDT, CDR2 FYEKMQ (reference sequence). This CDR3 has 14 amino acids.

The V call is TRBV20-1, the J call TRBJ2-7; there is no DNA to check the TCRdb D call of TRBD2. Germline CDR1 and CDR2: DFQATT and SNEGSKA (reference sequence). This CDR3 region has 15 residues. The CDR3 sequence: CSARPGTGRIYEQYF.

V gene TRBV5-1 combines with J gene TRBJ2-7. Germline V lookup: CDR1 SGHRS, CDR2 YFSETQ. The CDR3 has 16 residues. CDR3: CASSLDTFSPSYEQYF.

The gene calls are TRBV6-1 and TRBJ2-1; the D gene TCRdb calls, TRBD1, cannot be checked with no DNA. The germline CDR1 and CDR2 sequences are MNHNS and SASEGT. This CDR3 spans 15 amino acids. The CDR3 is CASSRPGPHYNEQFF.

The chain couples TRBV9 to TRBJ2-7; TCRdb's D call of TRBD1 is untestable without DNA. This CDR3 contains 14 residues. CDR1 and CDR2 from the germline V gene are SGDLS and YYNGEE. The CDR3 spells CASSVGDNPDEQYF. The whole variable domain, filled in from reference TRBV9 and TRBJ2-7, reads DSGVTQTPKHLITATGQRVTLRCSPRSGDLSVYWYQQSLDQGLQFLIQYYNGEERAKGNILERFSAQQFPDLHSELNLSSLELGDSALYFCASSVGDNPDEQYFGPGTRLTVT.

This chain uses TRBV6-5 with TRBJ2-7; the D call of TRBD1 rests on TCRdb alone, since no DNA is present to check it. Germline CDR1 and CDR2: MNHEY and SVGAGI. This CDR3 has 14 amino acids. The chain's CDR3 is CASSPGDTSYEQYF.

The V gene is TRBV7-6, the J gene TRBJ2-2; TCRdb indicates TRBD2, and absent DNA this call remains unverified. CDR1 is SGHVS, CDR2 FNYEAQ, per germline. The CDR3 runs to 16 residues. CDR3 sequence reads: CASSRTTSGASGELFF.

This chain uses TRBV7-2 with TRBJ2-7; the TRBD1 assignment by TCRdb is unverifiable without DNA. The CDR3 length is 14 residues. Germline loops: CDR1 SGHTA, CDR2 FQGNSA. The chain's CDR3 is CASSPGPSSYEQYF.

The V call is TRBV29-1, the J call TRBJ2-1; TCRdb names TRBD2, which stays unverified in the absence of DNA. The CDR3 totals 15 residues. Germline V CDR1 and CDR2: SQVTM, ANQGSEA. The CDR3 here is CSVALLVSPYNEQFF.

The CDR3: CASSLTHMGQLPNTGELFF. This sequence joins TRBV7-6 and TRBJ2-2; TCRdb's assignment of TRBD1 cannot be checked, as there is no DNA. CDR1 SGHVS and CDR2 FNYEAQ come from the germline V gene. The CDR3 spans 19 residues. Using reference TRBV7-6 and TRBJ2-2 for the parts outside the CDR3, the full variable domain is GAGVSQSPRYKVTKRGQDVALRCDPISGHVSLYWYRQALGQGPEFLTYFNYEAQQDKSGLPNDRFSAERPEGSISTLTIQRTEQRDSAMYRCASSLTHMGQLPNTGELFFGEGSRLTVL.

This chain uses TRBV19 with TRBJ1-1. Per the germline V gene, CDR1 is LNHDA and CDR2 is SQIVND (reference sequence). The CDR3 totals 13 residues. The CDR3 sequence: CASSIDGPAEAFF.

The rearrangement links TRBV9 to TRBJ2-1; TCRdb designates TRBD1, a call that cannot be tested without DNA. CDR1 and CDR2 from the germline V gene are SGDLS and YYNGEE. The CDR3 contains 14 residues. The CDR3 is CASSVPSGGGEQFF.

The gene calls are TRBV7-9 and TRBJ2-1; without DNA, the TCRdb call of TRBD1 cannot be checked. The CDR3 has 17 residues. The V gene's germline CDR1 is SEHNR and CDR2 FQNEAQ (reference sequence). The CDR3 sequence is CASSHAYREDSYNEQFF.

The chain joins TRBV28 to TRBJ2-1; checking the TCRdb D call of TRBD2 is not possible without DNA. The CDR3 extends over 16 amino acids. Germline CDR1 MDHEN, CDR2 SYDVKM. This CDR3 reads CASSPGTRPTYNEQFF.

The chain carries TRBV28 and TRBJ2-2. This CDR3 region has 16 residues. Looked up from germline, CDR1 is MDHEN and CDR2 is SYDVKM. This CDR3 is CASSLNLFANTGELFF.

The rearrangement uses TRBV28 and TRBJ2-7; TCRdb indicates TRBD1, and absent DNA this call remains unverified. The CDR3 extends over 15 amino acids. The germline gives CDR1 MDHEN, CDR2 SYDVKM. The CDR3: CASSPGAGITYEQYF.

The V call is TRBV7-9, the J call TRBJ1-2; there is no DNA to check the TCRdb D call of TRBD1. CDR1 and CDR2 from the germline V gene are SEHNR and FQNEAQ (reference sequence). The CDR3 runs 17 residues. The CDR3 here is CASSLGPPGAPNYGYTF.

This sequence joins TRBV30 and TRBJ1-2. Germline values: CDR1 GTSNPN, CDR2 SVGIG (reference sequence). CDR3 length: 13 amino acids. The CDR3 loop is CAWSWGSCYGYTF.

The CDR3 region is CASSQVRYNEQFF. The chain combines TRBV4-3 with TRBJ2-1. This CDR3 contains 13 residues. CDR1 is LGHNA and CDR2 is YSLEER in the germline V gene.

The V call is TRBV25-1, the J call TRBJ2-1. Per the germline V gene, CDR1 is MGHDK and CDR2 is SYGVNS. The CDR3 runs 15 residues. The CDR3: CASSESGRSDNEQFF.

The chain joins TRBV12-3 or TRBV12-4 to TRBJ2-1; TCRdb proposes TRBD1, but this gene call is untestable without DNA. The CDR3 is made up of 15 amino acids. CDR3 loop: CASSLAGQVYNEQFF.

The chain links TRBV29-1 to TRBJ2-3; with no DNA, the TCRdb D assignment of TRBD1 cannot be verified. The germline V gene has CDR1 SQVTM and CDR2 ANQGSEA. This CDR3 is built from 14 residues. The CDR3 is CSVEGQGPSDTQYF.

The V gene is TRBV7-8, the J gene TRBJ2-5; lacking DNA, the TRBD1 call made by TCRdb goes unchecked. The V gene's germline CDR1 is SGHVS and CDR2 FQNEAQ. CDR3 size: 13 residues. CDR3 sequence reads: CASTGTDQETQYF. The complete variable domain, with remaining parts taken from reference TRBV7-8 and TRBJ2-5, reads GAGVSQSPRYKVAKRGQDVALRCDPISGHVSLFWYQQALGQGPEFLTYFQNEAQLDKSGLPSDRFFAERPEGSVSTLKIQRTQQEDSAVYLCASTGTDQETQYFGPGTRLLVL.

This rearrangement joins TRBV12-3 or TRBV12-4 to TRBJ2-3; TCRdb lists TRBD2, though no DNA is available to test this call. The CDR3 is made up of 14 amino acids. The CDR3 is CASSRETRGDTQYF.

The chain is built from TRBV28 and TRBJ2-2; without DNA, the TCRdb call of TRBD1 cannot be checked. The CDR3 sequence is 17 residues long. CDR1 is MDHEN and CDR2 is SYDVKM in the germline V gene. CDR3 sequence: CASSFWSAGSGTGELFF.